Listed here are 3 T cell receptor beta chains from one sample, sequenced in a study of blood T cell repertoires in COVID-19. Clones were sequenced by immunoSEQ multiplex PCR, and TCRdb holds only the in-frame ones, with some missing. The sample consists of approximately 400,000 clones, 85% to 90% of them appearing once. Sequenced sample: PBMCs or T cells enriched from blood (not recorded which). All receptors derive from a young woman who had recovered from COVID-19.

The CDR3 here is CASSPRTSGPRGETQYF. The DNA of the CDR3 is TGTGCCAGCTCACCTCGGACTAGCGGTCCACGAGGCGAGACCCAGTACTTC. The chain combines TRBV18 with TRBJ2-5; 10 bases agree with TRBD2. The germline V gene encodes CDR1 KGHSH and CDR2 LQKENI. J lost 5 bases, V lost 3 bases, and 12 bases had no gene match. CDR3 length: 17 amino acids.

V usage is TRBV10-2 and J usage is TRBJ1-1, with 9 nucleotides matching TRBD1. V shed 10 bases, J shed 5 bases, and the junction held 11 bases outside the gene matches. CDR3 size: 14 residues. Germline V gene sequence: CDR1 WSHSY, CDR2 SAAADI. The CDR3 nucleotides read TGCGCCACCAAAAGGGACAGGGAAAGGACTGAAGCTTTCTTT. Translating gives CATKRDRERTEAFF.

The V call is TRBV4-1, the J call TRBJ1-1, with 7 bases lining up with TRBD1. This CDR3 has 14 residues. V lost 3 bases and J lost 4; bases outside the gene matches: 5. CDR1 and CDR2 from the germline V gene are MGHRA and YSYEKL. CDR3 protein: CASSHGQETTEAFF. The DNA for the CDR3 is TGCGCCAGCAGCCACGGACAGGAAACCACTGAAGCTTTCTTT.